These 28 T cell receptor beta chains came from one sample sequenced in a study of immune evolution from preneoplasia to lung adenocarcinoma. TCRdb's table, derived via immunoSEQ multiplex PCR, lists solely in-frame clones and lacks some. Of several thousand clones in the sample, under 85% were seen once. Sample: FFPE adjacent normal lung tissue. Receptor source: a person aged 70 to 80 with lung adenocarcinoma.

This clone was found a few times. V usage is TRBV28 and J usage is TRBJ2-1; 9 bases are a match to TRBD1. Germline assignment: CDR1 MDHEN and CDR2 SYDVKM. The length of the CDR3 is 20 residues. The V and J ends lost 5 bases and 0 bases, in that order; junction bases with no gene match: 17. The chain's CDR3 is CASSPAGTGLGGSSYNEQFF. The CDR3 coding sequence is TGTGCCAGCAGTCCCGCCGGGACAGGGTTAGGGGGTAGCTCCTACAATGAGCAGTTCTTC.

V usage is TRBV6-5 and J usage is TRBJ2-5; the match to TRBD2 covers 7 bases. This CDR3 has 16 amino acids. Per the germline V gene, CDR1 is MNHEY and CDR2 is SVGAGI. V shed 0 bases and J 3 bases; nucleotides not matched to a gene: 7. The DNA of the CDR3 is TGTGCCAGCAGTTACTCCTTTAGCGGGTTGAAAGAGACCCAGTACTTC. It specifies CASSYSFSGLKETQYF.

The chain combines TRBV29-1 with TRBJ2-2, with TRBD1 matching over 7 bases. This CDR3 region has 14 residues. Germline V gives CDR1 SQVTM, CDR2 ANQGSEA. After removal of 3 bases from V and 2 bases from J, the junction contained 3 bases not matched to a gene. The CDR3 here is CSVDTGDNTGELFF. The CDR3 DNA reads TGCAGCGTTGACACAGGGGACAACACCGGGGAGCTGTTTTTT.

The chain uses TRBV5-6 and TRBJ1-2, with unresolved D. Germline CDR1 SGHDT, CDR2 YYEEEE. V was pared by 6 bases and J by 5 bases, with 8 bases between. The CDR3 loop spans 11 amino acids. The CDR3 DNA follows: TGTGCCAGCACCACGGGGTATGGCTACACCTTC. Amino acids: CASTTGYGYTF.

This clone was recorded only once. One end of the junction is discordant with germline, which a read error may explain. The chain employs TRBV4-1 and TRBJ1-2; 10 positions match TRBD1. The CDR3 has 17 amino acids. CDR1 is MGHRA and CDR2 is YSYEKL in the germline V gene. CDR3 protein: CASRQVEGQGINYGYTF. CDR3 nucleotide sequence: TGCGCCAGCAGACAAGTCGAGGGACAGGGGATTAACTATGGCTACACCTTC.

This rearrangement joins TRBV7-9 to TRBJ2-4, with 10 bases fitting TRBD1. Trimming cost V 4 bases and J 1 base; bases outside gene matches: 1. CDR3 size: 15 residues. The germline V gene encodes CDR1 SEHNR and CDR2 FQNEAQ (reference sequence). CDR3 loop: CASSWTGGAKNIQYF. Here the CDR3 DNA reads TGTGCCAGCAGCTGGACAGGGGGTGCCAAAAACATTCAGTACTTC.

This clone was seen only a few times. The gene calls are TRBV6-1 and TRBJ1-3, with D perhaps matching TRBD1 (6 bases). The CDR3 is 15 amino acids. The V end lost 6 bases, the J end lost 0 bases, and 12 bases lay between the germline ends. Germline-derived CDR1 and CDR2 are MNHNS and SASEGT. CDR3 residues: CASRIDRNSGNTIYF. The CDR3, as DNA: TGTGCCAGCAGAATCGACAGGAACTCTGGAAACACCATATATTTT.

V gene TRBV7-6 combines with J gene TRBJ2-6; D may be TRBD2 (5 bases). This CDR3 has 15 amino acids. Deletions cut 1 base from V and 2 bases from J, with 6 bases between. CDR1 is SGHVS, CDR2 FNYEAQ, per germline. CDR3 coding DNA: TGTGCCAGCAGCTTAGGGCGGGCTGGGGCCAACGTCCTGACTTTC. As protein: CASSLGRAGANVLTF.

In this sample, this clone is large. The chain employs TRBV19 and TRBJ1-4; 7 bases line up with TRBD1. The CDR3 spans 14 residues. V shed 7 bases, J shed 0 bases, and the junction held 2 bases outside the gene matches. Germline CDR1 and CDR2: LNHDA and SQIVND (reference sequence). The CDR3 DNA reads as TGTGCCAGTAAGGGACAGTCAACTAATGAAAAACTGTTTTTT. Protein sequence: CASKGQSTNEKLFF.

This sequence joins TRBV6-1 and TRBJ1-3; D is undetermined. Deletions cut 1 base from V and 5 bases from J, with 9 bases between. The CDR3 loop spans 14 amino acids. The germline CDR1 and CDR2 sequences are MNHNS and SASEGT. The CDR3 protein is CASSEGVGRNTIYF. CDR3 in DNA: TGTGCCAGCAGTGAAGGGGTCGGTCGAAACACCATATATTTT.

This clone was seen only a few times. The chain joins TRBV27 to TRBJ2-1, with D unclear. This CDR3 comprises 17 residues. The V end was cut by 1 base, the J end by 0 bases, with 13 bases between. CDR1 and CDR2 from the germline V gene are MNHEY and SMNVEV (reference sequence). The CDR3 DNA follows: TGTGCCAGCAGTTTATTTTTCCCGTACAGCTCCTACAATGAGCAGTTCTTC. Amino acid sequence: CASSLFFPYSSYNEQFF.

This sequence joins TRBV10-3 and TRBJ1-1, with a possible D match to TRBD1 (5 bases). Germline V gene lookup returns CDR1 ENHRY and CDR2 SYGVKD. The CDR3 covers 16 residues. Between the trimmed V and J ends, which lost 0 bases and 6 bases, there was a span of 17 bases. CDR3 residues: CAISESIPQAAAEAFF. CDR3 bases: TGTGCCATCAGTGAGTCGATTCCACAGGCCGCAGCTGAAGCTTTCTTT.

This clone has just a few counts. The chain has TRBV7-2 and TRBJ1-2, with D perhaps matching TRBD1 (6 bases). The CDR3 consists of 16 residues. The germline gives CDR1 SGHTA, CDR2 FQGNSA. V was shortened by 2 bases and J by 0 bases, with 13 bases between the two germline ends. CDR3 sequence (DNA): TGTGCCAGCAGCTTACGATTGGGGACATCTAACTATGGCTACACCTTC. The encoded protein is CASSLRLGTSNYGYTF.

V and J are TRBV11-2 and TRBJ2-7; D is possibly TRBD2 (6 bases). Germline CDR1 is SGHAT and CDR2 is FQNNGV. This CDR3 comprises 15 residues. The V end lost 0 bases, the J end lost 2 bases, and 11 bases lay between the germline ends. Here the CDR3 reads CASSLEEGWAYEQYF. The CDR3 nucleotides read TGTGCCAGCAGCTTAGAGGAGGGCTGGGCCTACGAGCAGTACTTC.

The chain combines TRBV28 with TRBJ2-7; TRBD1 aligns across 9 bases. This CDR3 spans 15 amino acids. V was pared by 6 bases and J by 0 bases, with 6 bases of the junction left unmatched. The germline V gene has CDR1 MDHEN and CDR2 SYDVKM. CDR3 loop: CASSPPGQGSYEQYF. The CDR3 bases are TGTGCCAGCAGCCCCCCGGGACAGGGCTCCTACGAGCAGTACTTC.

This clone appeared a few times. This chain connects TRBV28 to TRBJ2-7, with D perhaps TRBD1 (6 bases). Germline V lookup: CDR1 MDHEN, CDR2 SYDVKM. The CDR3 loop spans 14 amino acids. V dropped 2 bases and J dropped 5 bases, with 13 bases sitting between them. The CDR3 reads CASSLEGVRNEQYF. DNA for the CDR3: TGTGCCAGCAGTTTAGAGGGGGTGCGCAACGAGCAGTACTTC.

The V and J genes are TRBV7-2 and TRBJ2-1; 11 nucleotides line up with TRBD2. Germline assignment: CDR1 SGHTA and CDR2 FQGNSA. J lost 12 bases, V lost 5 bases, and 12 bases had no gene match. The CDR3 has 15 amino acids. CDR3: CASSPGTSGKMAQFF. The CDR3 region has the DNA TGTGCCAGCAGCCCCGGGACTAGCGGCAAAATGGCGCAGTTCTTC. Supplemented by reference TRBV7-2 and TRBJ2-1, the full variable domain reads GAGVSQSPSNKVTEKGKDVELRCDPISGHTALYWYRQSLGQGLEFLIYFQGNSAPDKSGLPSDRFSAERTGGSVSTLTIQRTQQEDSAVYLCASSPGTSGKMAQFFGPGTRLTVL.

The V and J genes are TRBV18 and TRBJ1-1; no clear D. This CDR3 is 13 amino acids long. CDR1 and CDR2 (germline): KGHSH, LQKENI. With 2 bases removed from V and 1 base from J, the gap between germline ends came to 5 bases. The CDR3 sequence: CASSPMANTEAFF. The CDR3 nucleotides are TGTGCCAGCTCACCAATGGCGAACACTGAAGCTTTCTTT.

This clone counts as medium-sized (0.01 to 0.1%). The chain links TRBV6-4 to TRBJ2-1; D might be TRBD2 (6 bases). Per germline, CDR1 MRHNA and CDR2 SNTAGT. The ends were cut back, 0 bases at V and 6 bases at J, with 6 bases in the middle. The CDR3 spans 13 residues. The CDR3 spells CASSDSTSNEQFF. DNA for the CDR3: TGTGCCAGCAGTGACTCGACTAGCAATGAGCAGTTCTTC.

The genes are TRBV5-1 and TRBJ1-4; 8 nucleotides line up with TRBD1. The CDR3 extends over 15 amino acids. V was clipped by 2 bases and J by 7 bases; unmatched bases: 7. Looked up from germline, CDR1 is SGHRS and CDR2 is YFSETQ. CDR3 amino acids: CASSFTGGKGEKLFF. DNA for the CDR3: TGCGCCAGCAGCTTCACAGGGGGAAAGGGTGAAAAACTGTTTTTT.

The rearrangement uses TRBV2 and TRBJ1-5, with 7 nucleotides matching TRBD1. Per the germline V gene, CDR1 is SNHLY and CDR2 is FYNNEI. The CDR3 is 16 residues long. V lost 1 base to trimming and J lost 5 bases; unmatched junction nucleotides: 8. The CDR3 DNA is TGTGCCAGCAGTGAAGGGTTGACAGGGACAGATCAGCCCCAGCATTTT. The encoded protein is CASSEGLTGTDQPQHF.

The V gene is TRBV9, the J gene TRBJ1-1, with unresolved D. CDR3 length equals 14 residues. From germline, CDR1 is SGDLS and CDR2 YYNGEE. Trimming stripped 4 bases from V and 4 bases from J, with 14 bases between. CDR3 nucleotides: TGTGCCAGCAGCTCCCACATGGGGTTCACTGAAGCTTTCTTT. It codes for CASSSHMGFTEAFF.

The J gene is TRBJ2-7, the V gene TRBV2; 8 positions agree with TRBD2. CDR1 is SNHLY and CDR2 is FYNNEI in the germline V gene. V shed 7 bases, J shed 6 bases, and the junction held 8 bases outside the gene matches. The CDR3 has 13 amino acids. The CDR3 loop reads CASTTRGGGEQYF. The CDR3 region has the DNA TGTGCCAGCACCACCCGGGGGGGAGGCGAGCAGTACTTC.

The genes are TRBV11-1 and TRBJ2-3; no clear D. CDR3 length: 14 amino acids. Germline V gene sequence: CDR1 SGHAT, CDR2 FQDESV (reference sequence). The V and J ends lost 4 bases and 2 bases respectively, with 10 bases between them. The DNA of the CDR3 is TGTGCCAGCAGCTCCGACATCTACACAGATACGCAGTATTTT. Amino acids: CASSSDIYTDTQYF.

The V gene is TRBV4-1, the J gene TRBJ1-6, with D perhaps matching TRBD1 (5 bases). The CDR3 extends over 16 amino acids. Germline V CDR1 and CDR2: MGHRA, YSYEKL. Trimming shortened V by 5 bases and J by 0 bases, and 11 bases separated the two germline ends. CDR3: CASSEQGSSYNSPLHF. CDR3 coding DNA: TGCGCCAGCAGCGAGCAGGGTTCCTCCTATAATTCACCCCTCCACTTT.

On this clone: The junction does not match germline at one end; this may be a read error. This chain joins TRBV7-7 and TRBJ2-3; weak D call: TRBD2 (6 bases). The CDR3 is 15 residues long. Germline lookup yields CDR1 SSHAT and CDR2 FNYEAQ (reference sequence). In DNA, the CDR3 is TGTGCTAGCAGCCCCGCGGGGTCTACCACAGATACGCAGTATTTT. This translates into CASSPAGSTTDTQYF.

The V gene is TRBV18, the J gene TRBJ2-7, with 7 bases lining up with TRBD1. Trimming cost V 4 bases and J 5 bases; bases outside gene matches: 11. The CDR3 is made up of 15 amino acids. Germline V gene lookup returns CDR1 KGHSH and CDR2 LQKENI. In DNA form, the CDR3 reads TGTGCCAGCTCACTTCAACCCAGGGACAGTAACGAGCAGTACTTC. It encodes CASSLQPRDSNEQYF.

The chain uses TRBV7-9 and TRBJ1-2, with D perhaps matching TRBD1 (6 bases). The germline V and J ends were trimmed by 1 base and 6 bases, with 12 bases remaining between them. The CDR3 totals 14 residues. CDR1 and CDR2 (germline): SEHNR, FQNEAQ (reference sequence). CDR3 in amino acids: CASSLDPGADGYTF. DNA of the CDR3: TGTGCCAGCAGCTTAGATCCAGGGGCCGATGGCTACACCTTC.